Shown below are 18 T cell receptor beta chains from a single sample sequenced in a study of T cells in Graves' hyperthyroidism and ophthalmopathy. There were TCR beta CDR3 regions amplified from RNA transcripts. Primed by the HTBI set, a first-round RT-PCR was run on the TCR CDR3. TCRdb re-called the multiplex PCR reads through MiXCR, storing one row per CDR3 protein. The repertoire holds roughly 400,000 distinct CDR3 sequences, with 11% to 15% as singletons. Sequences were obtained from blood. These receptors came from a man aged 50 to 59 with Graves' ophthalmopathy.

This clonotype was seen at least ten times. V usage is TRBV20-1 and J usage is TRBJ1-5; 8 positions match TRBD1. This CDR3 is 14 amino acids long. In germline, CDR1 is DFQATT, CDR2 SNEGSKA (reference sequence). The J segment lost 2 bases and the V segment lost 4 bases, leaving 4 bases of the junction unmatched. CDR3 loop: CSATDRVGNQPQHF. The CDR3 region has the DNA TGCAGTGCTACGGACAGGGTCGGCAATCAGCCCCAGCATTTT.

This CDR3 reads CASSPAAYSNQPQHF. The DNA of the CDR3 is TGTGCCAGTAGCCCCGCAGCCTATAGCAATCAGCCCCAGCATTTT. This chain joins TRBV19 and TRBJ1-5; D call uncertain. Deletions cut 6 bases from V and 0 bases from J, with 12 bases between. Germline CDR1 is LNHDA and CDR2 is SQIVND (reference sequence). The CDR3 is 15 amino acids.

The chain carries TRBV9 and TRBJ2-1, with D perhaps given as TRBD1 or TRBD2 (5 bases each). V was trimmed by 2 bases and J by 5 bases, leaving 11 bases between them. Per germline, CDR1 SGDLS and CDR2 YYNGEE. CDR3 length: 14 amino acids. CDR3 region: CASSVSGTNNEQFF. CDR3 coding DNA: TGTGCCAGCAGCGTTAGTGGGACCAACAATGAGCAGTTCTTC.

This clonotype was observed at least ten times. The chain joins TRBV28 to TRBJ1-4; 10 bases line up with TRBD1. The V segment lost 7 bases and the J segment 3 bases; nucleotides outside the gene matches: 8. The CDR3 is 16 amino acids. The germline V gene has CDR1 MDHEN and CDR2 SYDVKM. This CDR3 reads CASTTRQGAPNEKLFF. Here the CDR3 DNA reads TGTGCCAGCACTACGCGACAGGGGGCCCCTAATGAAAAACTGTTTTTT. Full variable domain (remainder filled in from reference TRBV28 and TRBJ1-4): DVKVTQSSRYLVKRTGEKVFLECVQDMDHENMFWYRQDPGLGLRLIYFSYDVKMKEKGDIPEGYSVSREKKERFSLILESASTNQTSMYLCASTTRQGAPNEKLFFGSGTQLSVL.

This clonotype was seen many times. The V call is TRBV5-1, the J call TRBJ2-7; 13 nucleotides agree with TRBD2. Per germline, CDR1 SGHRS and CDR2 YFSETQ. The CDR3 sequence is 17 residues long. With V trimmed by 1 base and J by 5 bases, 9 bases remained unmatched. In nucleotides, the CDR3 is TGCGCCAGCAGCTTGCGGACTAGCGGGGGTGGTAGCGACGAGCAGTACTTC. It yields the protein CASSLRTSGGGSDEQYF.

This clonotype was observed at least ten times. The chain links TRBV5-1 to TRBJ2-7, with TRBD2 as a possible D gene (5 bases). V lost 0 bases and J lost 3, with 10 bases in between. Germline V gives CDR1 SGHRS, CDR2 YFSETQ. The CDR3 is made up of 14 amino acids. The CDR3 protein is CASSLGAVYYEQYF. CDR3 DNA: TGCGCCAGCAGCTTGGGAGCGGTGTACTACGAGCAGTACTTC.

This clonotype was counted at least ten times. J is TRBJ1-1 and V is TRBV5-1; D unresolved. The CDR3 contains 14 residues. Between the trimmed V and J ends, which lost 2 bases and 1 base, there was a span of 9 bases. Germline-derived CDR1 and CDR2 are SGHRS and YFSETQ. The CDR3 reads CASSFGSGNTEAFF. The CDR3, as DNA: TGCGCCAGCAGCTTCGGAAGTGGGAACACTGAAGCTTTCTTT. The full variable domain, in which reference TRBV5-1 and TRBJ1-1 provide the parts outside the CDR3, is KAGVTQTPRYLIKTRGQQVTLSCSPISGHRSVSWYQQTPGQGLQFLFEYFSETQRNKGNFPGRFSGRQFSNSRSEMNVSTLELGDSALYLCASSFGSGNTEAFFGQGTRLTVV.

Many counts were recorded for this clonotype. This sequence joins TRBV6-1 and TRBJ2-1; D may be TRBD1 (6 bases). Germline CDR1 MNHNS, CDR2 SASEGT. The CDR3 covers 12 residues. V lost 8 bases and J 13 bases, leaving 18 bases between the germline ends. The CDR3 DNA is TGTGCCAGCGGCACACAGGGATTGGGTCAGTTCTTC. Amino acids: CASGTQGLGQFF.

The chain joins TRBV5-1 to TRBJ2-7; 14 nucleotides align to TRBD2. Germline V lookup: CDR1 SGHRS, CDR2 YFSETQ. V gave up 3 bases and J gave up 5 bases; unmatched junction bases: 1. This CDR3 is 14 amino acids long. CDR3 DNA sequence: TGCGCCAGCAGCTGGACTAGCGGGAGGAACGAGCAGTACTTC. Translation: CASSWTSGRNEQYF.

A few counts support this clonotype. This rearrangement joins TRBV11-3 to TRBJ2-1; TRBD2 matches 7 bases. V lost 0 bases and J lost 4; bases outside the gene matches: 6. Germline V gene sequence: CDR1 SGHNT, CDR2 YENEEA. This CDR3 spans 16 amino acids. The CDR3 region has the DNA TGTGCCAGCAGCTTAGATTTAAGCGGGACTTACAATGAGCAGTTCTTC. This translates into CASSLDLSGTYNEQFF. The full variable domain, its missing parts supplied by reference TRBV11-3 and TRBJ2-1, is EAGVVQSPRYKIIEKKQPVAFWCNPISGHNTLYWYLQNLGQGPELLIRYENEEAVDDSQLPKDRFSAERLKGVDSTLKIQPAELGDSAVYLCASSLDLSGTYNEQFFGPGTRLTVL.

This clonotype was seen repeatedly, ten times or more. The chain carries TRBV27 and TRBJ2-7; tentatively, D is TRBD1 (6 bases). V shed 7 bases and J shed 6 bases, with 16 bases lying between them. This CDR3 comprises 13 residues. Per the germline V gene, CDR1 is MNHEY and CDR2 is SMNVEV (reference sequence). Written as DNA, the CDR3 is TGTGCCAGCACGGGTTATGGGGGCGGCGAGCAGTACTTC. Translating gives CASTGYGGGEQYF.

In its sample, this clonotype was seen many times. The rearrangement uses TRBV18 and TRBJ2-4; 12 bases agree with TRBD2. Per germline, CDR1 KGHSH and CDR2 LQKENI. The CDR3 has 18 amino acids. The V segment lost 5 bases and the J segment 0 bases; nucleotides outside the gene matches: 8. As DNA, the CDR3 is TGTGCCAGCTCATACCTTTCTAGCGGGAGGGAAGCCAAAAACATTCAGTACTTC. It translates to CASSYLSSGREAKNIQYF.

There are a few counts of this clonotype. V and J are TRBV27 and TRBJ2-4, with 7 positions matching TRBD2. The germline gives CDR1 MNHEY, CDR2 SMNVEV (reference sequence). The CDR3 totals 14 residues. The V gene end was trimmed by 4 bases and the J gene end by 5 bases; junction bases not matched to a gene: 5. CDR3 residues: CASSSTGGENIQYF. CDR3 nucleotide sequence: TGTGCCAGCAGTTCGACGGGAGGCGAAAACATTCAGTACTTC.

This sequence joins TRBV5-1 and TRBJ2-6; D is possibly TRBD1 or TRBD2 (5 bases each). CDR3 length: 16 amino acids. Germline V lookup: CDR1 SGHRS, CDR2 YFSETQ. V shed 0 bases and J shed 7 bases, with 14 bases lying between them. CDR3 nucleotide sequence: TGCGCCAGCAGCTTGGCCGGGACGCCCGGCGCCAACGTCCTGACTTTC. Protein product: CASSLAGTPGANVLTF.

This chain uses TRBV19 with TRBJ2-5; the D gene is possibly TRBD1 (6 bases). Trimming shortened V by 3 bases and J by 4 bases, and 15 bases separated the two germline ends. The V gene's germline CDR1 is LNHDA and CDR2 SQIVND (reference sequence). The CDR3 loop spans 15 amino acids. The CDR3 bases are TGTGCCAGTAGTATCGGGAAACAGGGTTTAGAGACCCAGTACTTC. It translates to CASSIGKQGLETQYF.

This clonotype was found many times. The rearrangement uses TRBV28 and TRBJ2-7, with D possibly matching TRBD1 (5 bases). V dropped 7 bases and J dropped 0 bases, with 34 bases sitting between them. The CDR3 has 21 amino acids. Germline assignment: CDR1 MDHEN and CDR2 SYDVKM. For the CDR3, the DNA is TGTGCCAGCAATGGGGCAGGTAGAATTGGCCGAACTAACACGTTCTCCTACGAGCAGTACTTC. This translates into CASNGAGRIGRTNTFSYEQYF.

Concerning this clonotype itself: It may be a read error: a sequence one base away is much more abundant. V usage is TRBV20-1 and J usage is TRBJ2-7; 7 bases fit TRBD2. CDR3 length: 14 amino acids. Germline V gene data show CDR1 as DFQATT and CDR2 as SNEGSKA (reference sequence). The V gene end was trimmed by 6 bases and the J gene end by 6 bases; junction bases not matched to a gene: 14. CDR3 sequence: CSAPPLAARGEQYF. DNA of the CDR3: TGCAGTGCCCCACCTCTAGCGGCGAGGGGCGAGCAGTACTTC.

Details on this clonotype: A much larger clone differs by one base, so this may be a read error. The chain joins TRBV4-1 to TRBJ2-1, with D possibly TRBD1 on 6 matching bases. Per the germline V gene, CDR1 is MGHRA and CDR2 is YSYEKL. CDR3 length: 14 residues. The CDR3, as DNA: TGCGCCAGCAGCCGGGACACGGCATACAATGCGCAGTTCTTC. It encodes CASSRDTAYNAQFF.